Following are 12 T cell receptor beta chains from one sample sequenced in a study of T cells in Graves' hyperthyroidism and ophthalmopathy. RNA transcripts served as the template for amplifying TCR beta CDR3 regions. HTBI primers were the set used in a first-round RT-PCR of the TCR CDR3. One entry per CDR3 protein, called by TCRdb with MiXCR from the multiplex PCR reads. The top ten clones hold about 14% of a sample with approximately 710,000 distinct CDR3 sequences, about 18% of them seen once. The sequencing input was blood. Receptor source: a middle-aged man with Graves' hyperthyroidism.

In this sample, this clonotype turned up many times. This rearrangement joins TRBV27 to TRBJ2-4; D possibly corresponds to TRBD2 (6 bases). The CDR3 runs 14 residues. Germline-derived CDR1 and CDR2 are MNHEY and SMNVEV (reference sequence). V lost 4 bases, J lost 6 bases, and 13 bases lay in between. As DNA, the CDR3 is TGTGCCAGCAGTTCCTCGCGGGAAGGAAACATTCAGTACTTC. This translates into CASSSSREGNIQYF.

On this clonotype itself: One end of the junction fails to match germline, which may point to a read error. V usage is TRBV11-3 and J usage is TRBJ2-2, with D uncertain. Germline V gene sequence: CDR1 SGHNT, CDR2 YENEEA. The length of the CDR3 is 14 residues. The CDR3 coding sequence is TGTGCCAACAGCCCGGACGAGAACACCGGGGAGCTGTTTTTT. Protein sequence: CANSPDENTGELFF.

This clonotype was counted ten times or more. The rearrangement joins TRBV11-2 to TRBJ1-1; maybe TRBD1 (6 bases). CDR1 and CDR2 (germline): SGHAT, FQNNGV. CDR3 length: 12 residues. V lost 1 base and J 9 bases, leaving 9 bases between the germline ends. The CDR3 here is CASSLAQGQAFF. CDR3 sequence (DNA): TGTGCCAGCAGCTTAGCACAGGGCCAAGCTTTCTTT.

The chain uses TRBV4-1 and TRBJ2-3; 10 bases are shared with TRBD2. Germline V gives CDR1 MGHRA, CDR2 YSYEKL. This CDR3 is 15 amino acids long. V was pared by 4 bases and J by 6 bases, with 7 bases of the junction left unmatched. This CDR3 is CASSLSGREWDTQYF. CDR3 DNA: TGCGCCAGCAGCCTCAGCGGGAGGGAGTGGGATACGCAGTATTTT.

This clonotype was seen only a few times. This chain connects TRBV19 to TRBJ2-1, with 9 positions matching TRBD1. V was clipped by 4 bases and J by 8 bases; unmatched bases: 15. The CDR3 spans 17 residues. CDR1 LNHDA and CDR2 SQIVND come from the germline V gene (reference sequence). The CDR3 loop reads CASSTPPGQGGRDEQFF. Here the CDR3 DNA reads TGTGCCAGTAGTACCCCACCGGGACAGGGAGGTAGGGATGAGCAGTTCTTC.

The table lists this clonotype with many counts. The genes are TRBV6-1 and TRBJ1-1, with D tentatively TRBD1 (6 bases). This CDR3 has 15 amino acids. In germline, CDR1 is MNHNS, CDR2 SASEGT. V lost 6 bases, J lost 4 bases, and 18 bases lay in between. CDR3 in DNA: TGTGCCAGCAGCCTAAGCGGGGGCTTCGGCACTGAAGCTTTCTTT. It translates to CASSLSGGFGTEAFF.

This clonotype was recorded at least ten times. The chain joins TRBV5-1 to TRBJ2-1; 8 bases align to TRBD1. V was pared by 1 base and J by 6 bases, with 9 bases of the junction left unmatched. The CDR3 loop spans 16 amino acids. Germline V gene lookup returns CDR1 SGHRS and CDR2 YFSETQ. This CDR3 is CASSLIGQGRPNEQFF. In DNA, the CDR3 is TGCGCCAGCAGCTTGATAGGACAGGGTCGGCCCAATGAGCAGTTCTTC.

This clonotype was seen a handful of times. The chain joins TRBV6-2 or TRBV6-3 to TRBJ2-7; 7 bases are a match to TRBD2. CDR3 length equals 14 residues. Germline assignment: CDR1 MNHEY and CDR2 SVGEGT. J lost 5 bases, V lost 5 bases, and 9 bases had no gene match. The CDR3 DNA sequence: TGTGCCAGCAGTAATCAAAACCGGGGGGACGAGCAGTACTTC. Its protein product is CASSNQNRGDEQYF.

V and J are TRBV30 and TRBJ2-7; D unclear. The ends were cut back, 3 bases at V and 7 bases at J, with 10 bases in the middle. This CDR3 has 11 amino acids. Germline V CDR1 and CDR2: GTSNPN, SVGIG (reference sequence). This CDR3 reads CAWSPLGEQYF. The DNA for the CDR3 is TGTGCCTGGAGCCCTCTGGGAGAGCAGTACTTC.

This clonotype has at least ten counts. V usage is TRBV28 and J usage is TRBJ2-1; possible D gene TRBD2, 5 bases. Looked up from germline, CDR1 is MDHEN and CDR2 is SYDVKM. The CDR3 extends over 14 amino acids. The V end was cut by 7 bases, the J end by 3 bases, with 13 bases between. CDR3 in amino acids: CASTGGGFYNEQFF. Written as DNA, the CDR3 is TGTGCCAGCACCGGAGGCGGATTCTACAATGAGCAGTTCTTC.

Here the CDR3 DNA reads TGCAGTGCTAGAGACGACCTTAGCGGGAGAAGCGACAATGAGCAGTTCTTC. Translation gives CSARDDLSGRSDNEQFF. V usage is TRBV20-1 and J usage is TRBJ2-1, with TRBD2 identical over 9 bases. Trimming took 0 bases from V and 5 from J; bases not matched to a gene: 11. Germline V CDR1 and CDR2: DFQATT, SNEGSKA (reference sequence). The CDR3 totals 17 residues.

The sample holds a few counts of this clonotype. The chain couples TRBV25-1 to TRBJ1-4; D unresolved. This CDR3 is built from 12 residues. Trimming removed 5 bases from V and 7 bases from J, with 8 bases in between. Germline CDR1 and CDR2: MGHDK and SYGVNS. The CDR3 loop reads CASSSGAEKLFF. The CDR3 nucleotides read TGTGCCAGCAGTAGCGGAGCTGAAAAACTGTTTTTT.